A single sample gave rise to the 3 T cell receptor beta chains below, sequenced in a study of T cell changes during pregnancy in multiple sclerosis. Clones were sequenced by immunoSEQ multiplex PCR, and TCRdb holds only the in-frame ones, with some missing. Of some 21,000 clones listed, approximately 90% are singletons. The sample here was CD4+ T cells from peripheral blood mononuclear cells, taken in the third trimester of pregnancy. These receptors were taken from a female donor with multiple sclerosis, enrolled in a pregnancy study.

CDR3 nucleotides: TGTGCCAGCAGCTTAGAACTAGCGGCAACCTACAATGAGCAGTTCTTC. Its protein is CASSLELAATYNEQFF. V and J are TRBV7-8 and TRBJ2-1; 8 positions agree with TRBD2. The CDR3 is made up of 16 amino acids. The ends lost 1 base at V and 2 bases at J; junction bases unmatched: 4. CDR1 SGHVS and CDR2 FQNEAQ come from the germline V gene.

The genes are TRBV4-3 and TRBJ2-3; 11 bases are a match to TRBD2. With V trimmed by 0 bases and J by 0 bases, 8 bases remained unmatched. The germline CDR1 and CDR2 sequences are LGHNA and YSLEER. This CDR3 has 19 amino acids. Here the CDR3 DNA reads TGCGCCAGCAGCCAAGAGCACTCTAGCGGGGGGCTTAGCACAGATACGCAGTATTTT. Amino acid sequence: CASSQEHSSGGLSTDTQYF.

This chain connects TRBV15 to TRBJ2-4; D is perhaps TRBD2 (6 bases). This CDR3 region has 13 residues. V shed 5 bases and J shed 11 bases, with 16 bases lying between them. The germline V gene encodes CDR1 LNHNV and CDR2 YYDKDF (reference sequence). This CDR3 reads CATSWGLENVQYF. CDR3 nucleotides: TGTGCCACCAGCTGGGGACTGGAGAACGTTCAGTACTTC.